Sequencing of this T cell receptor (beta chain) was carried out in a study of blood T cell repertoires in COVID-19. In the study overall: Italy, Spain and the United States were the sources of the convalescent and acute COVID-19 samples. T cells, B-cell-depleted T cells, or PBMCs provided the cDNA or gDNA that served as material.

CDR1 and CDR2 from the germline V gene are MNHEY and SVGEGT. The J segment lost 3 bases and the V segment lost 2 bases, leaving 0 bases of the junction unmatched. There are 14 residues in the CDR3. Authors' methods: Reference gene primer amplification in the assay estimated nucleated cell counts. Only in-frame clones appear in the TCRdb table, and some are missing; sequencing was by immunoSEQ multiplex PCR. The DNA was the basis for D and trimming; V, J and clone size are from that table. The sample has tens of thousands of clones; 81% are singletons. Sequencing was carried out using peripheral blood. This TCR derives from a woman between 65 and 79 years old with acute or convalescent COVID-19. This chain joins TRBV6-2 or TRBV6-3 and TRBJ2-3, with 9 bases lining up with TRBD1. The CDR3 here is CASSYGQGTDTQYF. CDR3 in DNA: TGTGCCAGCAGTTACGGACAGGGGACAGATACGCAGTATTTT.